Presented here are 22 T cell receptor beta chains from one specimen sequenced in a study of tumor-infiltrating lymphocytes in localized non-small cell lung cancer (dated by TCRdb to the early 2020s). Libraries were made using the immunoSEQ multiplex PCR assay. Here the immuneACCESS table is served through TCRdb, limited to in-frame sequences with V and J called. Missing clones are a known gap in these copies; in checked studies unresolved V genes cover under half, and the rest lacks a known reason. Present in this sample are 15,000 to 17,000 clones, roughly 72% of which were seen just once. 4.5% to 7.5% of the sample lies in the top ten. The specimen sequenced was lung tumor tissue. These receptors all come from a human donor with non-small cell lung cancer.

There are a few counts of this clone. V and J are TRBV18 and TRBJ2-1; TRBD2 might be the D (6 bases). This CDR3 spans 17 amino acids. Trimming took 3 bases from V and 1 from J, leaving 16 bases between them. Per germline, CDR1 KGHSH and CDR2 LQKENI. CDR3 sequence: CASSPPSRGGSYNEQFF. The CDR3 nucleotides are TGTGCCAGCTCACCCCCTTCTCGTGGGGGGTCCTACAATGAGCAGTTCTTC.

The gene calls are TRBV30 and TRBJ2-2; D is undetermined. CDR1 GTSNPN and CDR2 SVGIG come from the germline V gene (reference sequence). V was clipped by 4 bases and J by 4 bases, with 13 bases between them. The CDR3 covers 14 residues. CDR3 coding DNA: TGTGCCTGGACGTCTGGGCTCGGCACCGGGGAGCTGTTTTTT. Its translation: CAWTSGLGTGELFF. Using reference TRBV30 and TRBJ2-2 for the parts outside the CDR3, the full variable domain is SQTIHQWPATLVQPVGSPLSLECTVEGTSNPNLYWYRQAAGRGLQLLFYSVGIGQISSEVPQNLSASRPQDRQFILSSKKLLLSDSGFYLCAWTSGLGTGELFFGEGSRLTVL.

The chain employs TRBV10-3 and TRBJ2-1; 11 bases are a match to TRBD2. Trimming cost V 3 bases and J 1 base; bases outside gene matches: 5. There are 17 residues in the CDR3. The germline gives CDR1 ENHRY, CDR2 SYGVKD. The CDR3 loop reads CAISETSGRGSYNEQFF. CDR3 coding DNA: TGTGCCATCAGTGAAACTAGCGGGAGAGGGTCCTACAATGAGCAGTTCTTC.

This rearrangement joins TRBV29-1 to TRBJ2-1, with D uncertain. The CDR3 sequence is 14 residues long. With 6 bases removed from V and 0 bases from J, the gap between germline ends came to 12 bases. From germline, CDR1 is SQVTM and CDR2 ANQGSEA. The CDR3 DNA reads TGCAGCGTCCCCCTTGGCAGCTCCTACAATGAGCAGTTCTTC. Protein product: CSVPLGSSYNEQFF.

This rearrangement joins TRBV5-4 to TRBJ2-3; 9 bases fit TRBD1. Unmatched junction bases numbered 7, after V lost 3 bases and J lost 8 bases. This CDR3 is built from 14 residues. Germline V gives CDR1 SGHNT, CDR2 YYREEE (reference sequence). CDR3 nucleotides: TGTGCCAGCAGCTCGGAACAGGGGGCGCGTACGCAGTATTTT. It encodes CASSSEQGARTQYF. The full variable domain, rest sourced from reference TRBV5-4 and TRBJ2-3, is ETGVTQSPTHLIKTRGQQVTLRCSSQSGHNTVSWYQQALGQGPQFIFQYYREEENGRGNFPPRFSGLQFPNYSSELNVNALELDDSALYLCASSSEQGARTQYFGPGTRLTVL.

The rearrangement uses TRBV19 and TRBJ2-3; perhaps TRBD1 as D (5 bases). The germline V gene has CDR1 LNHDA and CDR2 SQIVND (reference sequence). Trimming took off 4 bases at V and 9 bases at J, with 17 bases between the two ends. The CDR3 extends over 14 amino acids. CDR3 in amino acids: CASSSPTGVLTQYF. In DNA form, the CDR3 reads TGTGCCAGTAGTAGCCCTACAGGAGTCCTCACGCAGTATTTT.

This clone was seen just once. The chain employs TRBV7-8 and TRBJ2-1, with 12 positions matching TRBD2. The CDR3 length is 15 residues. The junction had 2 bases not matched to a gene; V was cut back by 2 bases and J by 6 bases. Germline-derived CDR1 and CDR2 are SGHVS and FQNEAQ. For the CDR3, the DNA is TGTGCCAGCAGCTTACGACTAGCGGGAGCCAATGAGCAGTTCTTC. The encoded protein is CASSLRLAGANEQFF.

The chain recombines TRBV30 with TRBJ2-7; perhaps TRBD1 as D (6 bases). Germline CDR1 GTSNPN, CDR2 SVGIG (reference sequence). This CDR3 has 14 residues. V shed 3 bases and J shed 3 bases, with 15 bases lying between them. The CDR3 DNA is TGTGCCTGGAGATCGACAGGTCCCATCTACGAGCAGTACTTC. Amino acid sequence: CAWRSTGPIYEQYF.

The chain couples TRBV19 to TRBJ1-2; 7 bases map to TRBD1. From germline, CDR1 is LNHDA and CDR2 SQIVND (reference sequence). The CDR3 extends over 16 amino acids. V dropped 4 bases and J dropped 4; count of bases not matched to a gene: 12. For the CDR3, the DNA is TGTGCCAGTAGTACCAGGCCCGGGACAGCAATCTATGGCTACACCTTC. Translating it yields CASSTRPGTAIYGYTF.

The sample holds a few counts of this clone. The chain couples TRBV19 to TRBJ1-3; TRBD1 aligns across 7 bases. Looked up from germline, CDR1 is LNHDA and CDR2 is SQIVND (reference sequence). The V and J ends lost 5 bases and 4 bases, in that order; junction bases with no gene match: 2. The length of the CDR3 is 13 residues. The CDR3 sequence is CASSATGGNTIYF. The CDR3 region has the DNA TGTGCCAGTAGTGCGACAGGGGGAAACACCATATATTTT.

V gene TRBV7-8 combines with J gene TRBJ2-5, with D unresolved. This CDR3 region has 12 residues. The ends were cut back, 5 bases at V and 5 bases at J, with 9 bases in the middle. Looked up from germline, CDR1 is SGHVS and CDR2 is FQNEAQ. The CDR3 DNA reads TGTGCCAGCAGCCCCGTCGGGGAGACCCAGTACTTC. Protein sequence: CASSPVGETQYF.

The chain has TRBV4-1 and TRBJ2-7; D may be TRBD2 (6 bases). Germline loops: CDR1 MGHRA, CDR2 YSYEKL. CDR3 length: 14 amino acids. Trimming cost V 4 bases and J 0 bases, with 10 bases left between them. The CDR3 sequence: CASSPTRDSYEQYF. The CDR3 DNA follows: TGCGCCAGCAGCCCGACTAGAGACTCCTACGAGCAGTACTTC.

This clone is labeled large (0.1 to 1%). The CDR3, as DNA: TGCGCCAGCAGCCAAGATCCCGAAATAGCGGGAGAGCAGTTCTTC. This gives the protein CASSQDPEIAGEQFF. The rearrangement links TRBV4-1 to TRBJ2-1, with TRBD2 identical over 8 bases. Germline CDR1 MGHRA, CDR2 YSYEKL. J lost 10 bases, V lost 0 bases, and 8 bases had no gene match. This CDR3 spans 15 amino acids.

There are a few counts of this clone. The CDR3 DNA is TGTGCCAGCAGACTACGTGCGGGAGAAGAGACCCAGTACTTC. Residues: CASRLRAGEETQYF. The J gene is TRBJ2-5, the V gene TRBV5-6; 7 positions agree with TRBD2. The CDR3 spans 14 residues. Germline V gene sequence: CDR1 SGHDT, CDR2 YYEEEE. The junction had 7 bases not matched to a gene; V was cut back by 5 bases and J by 3 bases.

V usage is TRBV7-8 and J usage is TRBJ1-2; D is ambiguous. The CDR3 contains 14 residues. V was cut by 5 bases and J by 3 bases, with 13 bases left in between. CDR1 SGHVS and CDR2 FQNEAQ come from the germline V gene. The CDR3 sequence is CASSQGREDYGYTF. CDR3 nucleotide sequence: TGTGCCAGCAGCCAAGGGAGGGAGGACTATGGCTACACCTTC.

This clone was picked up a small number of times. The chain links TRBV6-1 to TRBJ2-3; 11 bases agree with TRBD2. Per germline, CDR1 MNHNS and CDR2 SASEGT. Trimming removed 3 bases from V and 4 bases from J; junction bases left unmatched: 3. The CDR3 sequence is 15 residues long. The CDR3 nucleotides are TGTGCCAGCAGTGACACTAGCGGGAGCCCAGATACGCAGTATTTT. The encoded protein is CASSDTSGSPDTQYF.

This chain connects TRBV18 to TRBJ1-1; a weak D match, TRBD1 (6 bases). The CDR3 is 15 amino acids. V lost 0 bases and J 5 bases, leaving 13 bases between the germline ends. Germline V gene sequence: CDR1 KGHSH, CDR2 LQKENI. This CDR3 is CASSPPGRGGTEAFF. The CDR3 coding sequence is TGTGCCAGCTCACCACCGGGCAGGGGAGGAACTGAAGCTTTCTTT.

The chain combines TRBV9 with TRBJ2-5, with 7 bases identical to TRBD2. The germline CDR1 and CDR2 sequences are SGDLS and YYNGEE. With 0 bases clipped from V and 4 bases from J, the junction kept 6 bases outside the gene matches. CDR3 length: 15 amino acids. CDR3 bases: TGTGCCAGCAGCGTAGAGGCGGGGGTAAGAGAGACCCAGTACTTC. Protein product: CASSVEAGVRETQYF.

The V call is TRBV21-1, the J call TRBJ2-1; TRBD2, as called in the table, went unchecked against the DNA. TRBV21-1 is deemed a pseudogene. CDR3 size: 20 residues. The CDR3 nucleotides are TGTGCCAGCAGCAACCCTGCGACCGGGACTAGCGGGAGACCCTACAATGAGCAGTTCTTC. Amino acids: CASSNPATGTSGRPYNEQFF.

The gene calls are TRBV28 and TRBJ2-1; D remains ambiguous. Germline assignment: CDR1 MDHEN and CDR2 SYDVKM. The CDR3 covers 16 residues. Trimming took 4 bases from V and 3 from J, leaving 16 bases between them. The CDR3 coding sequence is TGTGCCAGCAGTTCCGTAGCAGGAAAGGTCTACAATGAGCAGTTCTTC. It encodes CASSSVAGKVYNEQFF.

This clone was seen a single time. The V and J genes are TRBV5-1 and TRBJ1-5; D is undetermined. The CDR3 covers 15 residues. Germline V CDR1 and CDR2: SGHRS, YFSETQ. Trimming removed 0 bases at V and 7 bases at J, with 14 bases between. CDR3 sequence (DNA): TGCGCCAGCAGCTTGGAAGGGTTTGGGGAGCAGCCCCAGCATTTT. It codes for CASSLEGFGEQPQHF.

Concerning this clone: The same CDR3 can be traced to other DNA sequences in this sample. The CDR3 here is CSASEGEQYF. In DNA, the CDR3 is TGCAGTGCTAGCGAAGGTGAGCAGTACTTC. The chain is built from TRBV20-1 and TRBJ2-7, with D unresolved. V was cut by 3 bases and J by 7 bases, with 7 bases left in between. This CDR3 is built from 10 residues. Looked up from germline, CDR1 is DFQATT and CDR2 is SNEGSKA (reference sequence).